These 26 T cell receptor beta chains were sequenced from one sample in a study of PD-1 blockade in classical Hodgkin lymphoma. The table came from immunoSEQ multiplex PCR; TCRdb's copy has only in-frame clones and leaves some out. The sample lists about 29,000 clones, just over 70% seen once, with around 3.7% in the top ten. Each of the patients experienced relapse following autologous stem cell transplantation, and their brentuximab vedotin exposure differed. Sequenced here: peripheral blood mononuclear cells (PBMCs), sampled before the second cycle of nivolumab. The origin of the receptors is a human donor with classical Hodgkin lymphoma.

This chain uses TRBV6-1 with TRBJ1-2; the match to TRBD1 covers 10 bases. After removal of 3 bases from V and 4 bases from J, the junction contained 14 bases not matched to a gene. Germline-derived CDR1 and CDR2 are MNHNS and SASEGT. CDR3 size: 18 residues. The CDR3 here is CASSDGDRGSRLGYGYTF. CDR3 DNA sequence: TGTGCCAGCAGTGATGGGGACAGGGGAAGCCGACTGGGCTATGGCTACACCTTC.

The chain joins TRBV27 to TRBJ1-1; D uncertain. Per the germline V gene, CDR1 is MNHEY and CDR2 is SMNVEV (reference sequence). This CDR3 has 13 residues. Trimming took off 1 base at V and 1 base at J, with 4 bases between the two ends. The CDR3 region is CASSLLENTEAFF. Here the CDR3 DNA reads TGTGCCAGCAGTTTATTGGAGAACACTGAAGCTTTCTTT.

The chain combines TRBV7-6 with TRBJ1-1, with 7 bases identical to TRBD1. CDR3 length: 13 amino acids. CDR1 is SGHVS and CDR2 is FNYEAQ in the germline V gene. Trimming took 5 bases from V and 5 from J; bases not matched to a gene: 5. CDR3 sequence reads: CASSITGETEAFF. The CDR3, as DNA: TGTGCCAGCAGCATAACAGGGGAGACTGAAGCTTTCTTT. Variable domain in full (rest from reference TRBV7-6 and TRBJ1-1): GAGVSQSPRYKVTKRGQDVALRCDPISGHVSLYWYRQALGQGPEFLTYFNYEAQQDKSGLPNDRFSAERPEGSISTLTIQRTEQRDSAMYRCASSITGETEAFFGQGTRLTVV.

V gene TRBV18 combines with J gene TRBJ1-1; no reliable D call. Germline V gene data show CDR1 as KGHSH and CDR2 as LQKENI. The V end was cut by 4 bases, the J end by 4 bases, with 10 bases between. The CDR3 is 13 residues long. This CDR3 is CASSLSAGTEAFF. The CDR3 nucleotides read TGTGCCAGCTCACTATCCGCCGGCACTGAAGCTTTCTTT.

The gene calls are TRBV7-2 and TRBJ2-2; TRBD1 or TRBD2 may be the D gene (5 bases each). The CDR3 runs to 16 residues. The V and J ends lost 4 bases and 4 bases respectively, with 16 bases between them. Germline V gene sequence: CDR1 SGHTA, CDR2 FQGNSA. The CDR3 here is CASSSWGTSSTGELFF. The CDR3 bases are TGTGCCAGCAGCTCCTGGGGGACCTCCAGCACCGGGGAGCTGTTTTTT.

CDR3 DNA sequence: TGTGCCAGCAGCTTACAGGGGGCCGTGGCTGGGGCCAACGTCCTGACTTTC. Residues: CASSLQGAVAGANVLTF. The V gene is TRBV5-8, the J gene TRBJ2-6, with 9 nucleotides matching TRBD1. The CDR3 consists of 17 residues. V was clipped by 2 bases and J by 2 bases; unmatched bases: 5. Germline values: CDR1 SGHTS, CDR2 YDEGEE.

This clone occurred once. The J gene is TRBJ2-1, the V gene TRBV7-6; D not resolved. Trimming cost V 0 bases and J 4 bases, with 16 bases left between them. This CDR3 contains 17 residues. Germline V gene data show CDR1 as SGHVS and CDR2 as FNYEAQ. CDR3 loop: CASSLAWQSATYNEQFF. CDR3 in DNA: TGTGCCAGCAGCTTAGCGTGGCAGTCCGCGACTTACAATGAGCAGTTCTTC. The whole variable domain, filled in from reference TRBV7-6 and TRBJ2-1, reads GAGVSQSPRYKVTKRGQDVALRCDPISGHVSLYWYRQALGQGPEFLTYFNYEAQQDKSGLPNDRFSAERPEGSISTLTIQRTEQRDSAMYRCASSLAWQSATYNEQFFGPGTRLTVL.

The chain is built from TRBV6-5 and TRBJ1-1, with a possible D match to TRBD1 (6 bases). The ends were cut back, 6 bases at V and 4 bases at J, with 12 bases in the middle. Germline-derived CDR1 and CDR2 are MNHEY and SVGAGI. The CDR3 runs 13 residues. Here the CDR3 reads CASRNRAGTEAFF. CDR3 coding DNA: TGTGCCAGCAGGAACAGGGCTGGCACTGAAGCTTTCTTT.

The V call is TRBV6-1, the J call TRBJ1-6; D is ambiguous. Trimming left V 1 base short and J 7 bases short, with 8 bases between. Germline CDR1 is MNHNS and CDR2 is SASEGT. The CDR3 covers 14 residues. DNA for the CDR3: TGTGCCAGCAGTGAAGGGGTTATGAATTCACCCCTCCACTTT. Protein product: CASSEGVMNSPLHF.

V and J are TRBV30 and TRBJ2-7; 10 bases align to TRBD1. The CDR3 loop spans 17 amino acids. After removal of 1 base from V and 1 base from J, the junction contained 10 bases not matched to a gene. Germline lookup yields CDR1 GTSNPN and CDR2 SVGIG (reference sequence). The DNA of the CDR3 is TGTGCCTGGAGTGGGGGGTATCGGGACAGGGGATCCTACGAGCAGTACTTC. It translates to CAWSGGYRDRGSYEQYF.

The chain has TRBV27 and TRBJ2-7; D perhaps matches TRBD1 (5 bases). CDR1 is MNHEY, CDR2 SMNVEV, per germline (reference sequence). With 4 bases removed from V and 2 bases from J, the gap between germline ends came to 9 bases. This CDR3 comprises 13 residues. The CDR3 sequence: CASSWGRTYEQYF. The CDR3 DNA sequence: TGTGCCAGCAGTTGGGGCAGAACCTACGAGCAGTACTTC.

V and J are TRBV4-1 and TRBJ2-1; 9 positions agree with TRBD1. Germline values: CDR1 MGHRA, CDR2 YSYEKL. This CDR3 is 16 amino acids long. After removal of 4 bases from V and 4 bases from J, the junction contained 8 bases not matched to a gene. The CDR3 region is CASSPPWDRDYNEQFF. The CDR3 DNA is TGCGCCAGCAGCCCCCCCTGGGACAGGGATTACAATGAGCAGTTCTTC.

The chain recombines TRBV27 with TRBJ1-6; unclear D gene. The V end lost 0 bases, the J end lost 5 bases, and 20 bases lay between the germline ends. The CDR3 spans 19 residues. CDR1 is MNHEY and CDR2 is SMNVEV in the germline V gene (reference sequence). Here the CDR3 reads CASSLSASNLGIHNSPLHF. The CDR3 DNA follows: TGTGCCAGCAGTTTATCCGCTTCTAACCTAGGGATCCATAATTCACCCCTCCACTTT.

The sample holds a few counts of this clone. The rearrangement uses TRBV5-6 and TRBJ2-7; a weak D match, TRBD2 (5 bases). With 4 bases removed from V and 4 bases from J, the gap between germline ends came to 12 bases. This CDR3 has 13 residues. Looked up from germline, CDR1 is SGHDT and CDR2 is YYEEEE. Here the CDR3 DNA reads TGTGCCAGCAGCCAAGGTCCGGGGTACGAGCAGTACTTC. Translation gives CASSQGPGYEQYF.

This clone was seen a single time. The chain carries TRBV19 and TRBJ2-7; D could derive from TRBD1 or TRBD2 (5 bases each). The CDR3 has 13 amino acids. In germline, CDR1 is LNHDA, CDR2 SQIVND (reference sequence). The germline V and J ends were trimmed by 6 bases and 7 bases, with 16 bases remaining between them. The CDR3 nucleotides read TGTGCCAGTAGCACGGACGGGGCCGGAGAGCAGTACTTC. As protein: CASSTDGAGEQYF.

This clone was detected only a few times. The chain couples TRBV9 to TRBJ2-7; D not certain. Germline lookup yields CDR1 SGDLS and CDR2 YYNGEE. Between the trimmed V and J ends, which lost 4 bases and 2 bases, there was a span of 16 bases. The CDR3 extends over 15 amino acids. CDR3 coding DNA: TGTGCCAGCAGCCCCTCGGGCCGCGCTACCTACGAGCAGTACTTC. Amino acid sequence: CASSPSGRATYEQYF.

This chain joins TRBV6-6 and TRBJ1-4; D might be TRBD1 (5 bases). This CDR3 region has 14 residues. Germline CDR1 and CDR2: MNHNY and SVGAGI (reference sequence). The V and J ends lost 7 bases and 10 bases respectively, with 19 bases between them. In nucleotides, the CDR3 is TGTGCCAGCAACCTAAGACAGTCCCAAGGAAAACTGTTTTTT. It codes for CASNLRQSQGKLFF.

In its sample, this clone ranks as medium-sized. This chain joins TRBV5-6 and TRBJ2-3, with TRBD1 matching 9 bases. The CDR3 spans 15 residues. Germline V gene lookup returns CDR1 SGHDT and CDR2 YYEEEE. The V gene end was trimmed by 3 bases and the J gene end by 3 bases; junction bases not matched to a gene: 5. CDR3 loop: CASSYEDRGTDTQYF. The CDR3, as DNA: TGTGCCAGCAGCTATGAGGACAGGGGTACAGATACGCAGTATTTT. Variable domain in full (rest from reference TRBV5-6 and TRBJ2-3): DAGVTQSPTHLIKTRGQQVTLRCSPKSGHDTVSWYQQALGQGPQFIFQYYEEEERQRGNFPDRFSGHQFPNYSSELNVNALLLGDSALYLCASSYEDRGTDTQYFGPGTRLTVL.

The CDR3 sequence: CASSQTGNYGYTF. CDR3 nucleotides: TGTGCCAGCAGTCAGACAGGGAACTATGGCTACACCTTC. The chain uses TRBV6-6 and TRBJ1-2; 7 nucleotides line up with TRBD1. The CDR3 contains 13 residues. V lost 5 bases to trimming and J lost 2 bases; unmatched junction nucleotides: 2. Looked up from germline, CDR1 is MNHNY and CDR2 is SVGAGI (reference sequence).

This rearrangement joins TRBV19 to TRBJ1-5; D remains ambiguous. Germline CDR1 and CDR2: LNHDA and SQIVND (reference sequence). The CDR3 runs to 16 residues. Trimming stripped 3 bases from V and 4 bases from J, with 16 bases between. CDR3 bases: TGTGCCAGTAGTATTATCCGGGCCGGGAGGAATCAGCCCCAGCATTTT. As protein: CASSIIRAGRNQPQHF.

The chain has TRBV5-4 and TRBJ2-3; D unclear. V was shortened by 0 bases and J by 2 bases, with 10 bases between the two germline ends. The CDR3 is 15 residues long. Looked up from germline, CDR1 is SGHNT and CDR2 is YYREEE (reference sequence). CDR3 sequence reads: CASSLALSPTDTQYF. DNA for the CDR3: TGTGCCAGCAGCTTGGCTCTCAGCCCCACAGATACGCAGTATTTT.

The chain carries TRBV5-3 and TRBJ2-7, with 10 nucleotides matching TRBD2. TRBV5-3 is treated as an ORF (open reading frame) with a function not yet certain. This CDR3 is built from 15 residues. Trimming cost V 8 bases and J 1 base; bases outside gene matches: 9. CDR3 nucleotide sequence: TGTGCCAGCAGCCGAGGGACTAGCGCATCCTACGAGCAGTACTTC. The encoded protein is CASSRGTSASYEQYF.

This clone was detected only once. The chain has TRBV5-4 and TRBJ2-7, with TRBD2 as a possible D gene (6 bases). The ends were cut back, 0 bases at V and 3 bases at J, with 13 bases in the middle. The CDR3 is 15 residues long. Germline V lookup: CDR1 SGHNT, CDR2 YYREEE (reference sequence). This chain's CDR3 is CASSLGVGLIYEQYF. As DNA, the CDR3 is TGTGCCAGCAGCTTGGGGGTGGGACTCATCTACGAGCAGTACTTC. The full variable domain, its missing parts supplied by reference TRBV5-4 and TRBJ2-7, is ETGVTQSPTHLIKTRGQQVTLRCSSQSGHNTVSWYQQALGQGPQFIFQYYREEENGRGNFPPRFSGLQFPNYSSELNVNALELDDSALYLCASSLGVGLIYEQYFGPGTRLTVT.

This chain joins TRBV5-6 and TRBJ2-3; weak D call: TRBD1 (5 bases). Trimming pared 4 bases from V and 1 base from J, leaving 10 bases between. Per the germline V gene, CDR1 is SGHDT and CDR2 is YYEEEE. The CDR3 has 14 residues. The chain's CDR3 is CASSQRTRTDTQYF. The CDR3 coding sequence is TGTGCCAGCAGCCAAAGGACACGCACAGATACGCAGTATTTT.

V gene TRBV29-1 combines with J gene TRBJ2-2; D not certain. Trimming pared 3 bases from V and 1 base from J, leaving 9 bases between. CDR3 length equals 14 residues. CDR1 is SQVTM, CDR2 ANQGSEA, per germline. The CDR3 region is CSVERTRNTGELFF. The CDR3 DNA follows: TGCAGCGTTGAGCGGACGAGGAACACCGGGGAGCTGTTTTTT.

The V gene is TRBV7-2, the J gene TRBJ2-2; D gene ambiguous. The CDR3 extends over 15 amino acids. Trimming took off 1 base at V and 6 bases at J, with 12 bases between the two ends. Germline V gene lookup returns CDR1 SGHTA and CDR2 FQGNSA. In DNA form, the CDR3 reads TGTGCCAGCAGCTTAGGGTATACGGTGTCCGGGGAGCTGTTTTTT. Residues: CASSLGYTVSGELFF.